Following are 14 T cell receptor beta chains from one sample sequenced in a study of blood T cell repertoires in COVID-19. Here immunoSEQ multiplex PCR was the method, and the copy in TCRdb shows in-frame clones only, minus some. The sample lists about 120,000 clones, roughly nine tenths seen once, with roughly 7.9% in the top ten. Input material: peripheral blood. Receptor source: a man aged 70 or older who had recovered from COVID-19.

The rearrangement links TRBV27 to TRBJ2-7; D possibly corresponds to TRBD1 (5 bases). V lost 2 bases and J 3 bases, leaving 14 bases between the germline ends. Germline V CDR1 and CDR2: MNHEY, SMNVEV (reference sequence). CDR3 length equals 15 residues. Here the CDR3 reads CASSLKGARNYEQYF. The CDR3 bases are TGTGCCAGCAGTTTAAAAGGGGCCAGAAACTACGAGCAGTACTTC.

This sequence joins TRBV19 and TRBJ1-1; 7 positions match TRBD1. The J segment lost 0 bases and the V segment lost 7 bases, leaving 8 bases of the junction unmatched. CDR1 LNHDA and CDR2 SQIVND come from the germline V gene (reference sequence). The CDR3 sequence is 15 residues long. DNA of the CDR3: TGTGCCAGTAAACGGACAGGCAATATGAACACTGAAGCTTTCTTT. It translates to CASKRTGNMNTEAFF. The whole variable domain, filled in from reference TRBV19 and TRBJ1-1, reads DGGITQSPKYLFRKEGQNVTLSCEQNLNHDAMYWYRQDPGQGLRLIYYSQIVNDFQKGDIAEGYSVSREKKESFPLTVTSAQKNPTAFYLCASKRTGNMNTEAFFGQGTRLTVV.

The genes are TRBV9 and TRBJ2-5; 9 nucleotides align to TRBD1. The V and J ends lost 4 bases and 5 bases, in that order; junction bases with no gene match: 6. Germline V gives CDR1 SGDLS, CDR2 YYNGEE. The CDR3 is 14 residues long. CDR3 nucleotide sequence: TGTGCCAGCAGCCCGGGACAGGGAGGGGAGACCCAGTACTTC. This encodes CASSPGQGGETQYF.

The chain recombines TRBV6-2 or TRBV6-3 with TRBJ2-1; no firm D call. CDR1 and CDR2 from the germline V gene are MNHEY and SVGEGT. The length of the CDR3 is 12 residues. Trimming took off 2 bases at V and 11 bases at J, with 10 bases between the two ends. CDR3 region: CASSYDSAQQFF. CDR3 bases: TGTGCCAGCAGTTACGACTCGGCCCAGCAGTTCTTC.

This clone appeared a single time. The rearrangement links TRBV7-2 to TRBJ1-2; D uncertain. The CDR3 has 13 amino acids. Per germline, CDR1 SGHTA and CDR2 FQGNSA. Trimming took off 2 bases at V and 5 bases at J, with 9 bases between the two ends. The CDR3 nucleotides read TGTGCCAGCAGCTTAACAACCAGATATGGCTACACCTTC. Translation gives CASSLTTRYGYTF.

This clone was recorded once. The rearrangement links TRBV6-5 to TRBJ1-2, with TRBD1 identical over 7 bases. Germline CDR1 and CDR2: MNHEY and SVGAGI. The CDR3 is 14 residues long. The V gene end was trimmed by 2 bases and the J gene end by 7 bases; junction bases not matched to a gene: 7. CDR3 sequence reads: CASSYTRQGRGYTF. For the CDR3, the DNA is TGTGCCAGCAGTTACACCAGACAGGGTCGTGGCTACACCTTC.

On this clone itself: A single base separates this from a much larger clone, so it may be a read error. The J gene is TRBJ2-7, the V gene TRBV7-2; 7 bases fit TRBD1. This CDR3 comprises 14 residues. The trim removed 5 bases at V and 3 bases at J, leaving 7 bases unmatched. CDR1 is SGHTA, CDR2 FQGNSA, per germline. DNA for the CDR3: TGTGCCAGCAGCCCCCGGACAGGCTTCTACGAGCAGTACTTC. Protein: CASSPRTGFYEQYF.

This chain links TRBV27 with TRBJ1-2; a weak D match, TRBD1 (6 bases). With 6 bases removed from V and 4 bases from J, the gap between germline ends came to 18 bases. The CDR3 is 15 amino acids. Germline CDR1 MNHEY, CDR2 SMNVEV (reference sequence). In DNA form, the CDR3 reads TGTGCCAGCAGCGTTTCTACCGCAGGGGCCTATGGCTACACCTTC. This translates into CASSVSTAGAYGYTF.

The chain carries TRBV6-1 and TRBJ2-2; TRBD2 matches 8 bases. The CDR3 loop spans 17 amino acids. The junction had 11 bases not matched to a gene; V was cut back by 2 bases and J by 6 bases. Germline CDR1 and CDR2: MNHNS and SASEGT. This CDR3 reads CASSELRTSLVPGELFF. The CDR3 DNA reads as TGTGCCAGCAGTGAACTTCGGACTAGCCTTGTTCCCGGGGAGCTGTTTTTT.

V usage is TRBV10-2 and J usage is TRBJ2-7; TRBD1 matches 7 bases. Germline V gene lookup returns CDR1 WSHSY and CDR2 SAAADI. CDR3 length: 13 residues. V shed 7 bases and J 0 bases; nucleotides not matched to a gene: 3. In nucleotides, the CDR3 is TGCGCCAGCAACAACAGGGGCTCCTACGAGCAGTACTTC. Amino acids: CASNNRGSYEQYF.

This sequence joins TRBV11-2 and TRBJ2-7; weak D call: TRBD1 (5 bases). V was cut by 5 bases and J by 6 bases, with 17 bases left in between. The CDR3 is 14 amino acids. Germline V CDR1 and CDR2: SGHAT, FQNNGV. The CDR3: CASSPIQGFGEQYF. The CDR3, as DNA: TGTGCCAGCAGCCCAATTCAGGGATTTGGCGAGCAGTACTTC.

The CDR3 region has the DNA TGCGCCAGCAGCTTGGGCTCGACAGTTGGAATTGCCAAAAACATTCAGTACTTC. Protein product: CASSLGSTVGIAKNIQYF. The V and J genes are TRBV5-1 and TRBJ2-4; tentatively, D is TRBD1 (5 bases). The CDR3 sequence is 18 residues long. Per germline, CDR1 SGHRS and CDR2 YFSETQ. V was shortened by 0 bases and J by 1 base, with 17 bases between the two germline ends.

The CDR3 protein is CASSFLGTGSDEQYF. CDR3 nucleotides: TGTGCCAGCAGCTTTCTTGGGACAGGGTCGGATGAGCAGTACTTC. This chain connects TRBV5-4 to TRBJ2-7; 9 bases are shared with TRBD1. The CDR3 consists of 15 residues. V shed 2 bases and J 7 bases; nucleotides not matched to a gene: 10. Germline assignment: CDR1 SGHNT and CDR2 YYREEE (reference sequence).

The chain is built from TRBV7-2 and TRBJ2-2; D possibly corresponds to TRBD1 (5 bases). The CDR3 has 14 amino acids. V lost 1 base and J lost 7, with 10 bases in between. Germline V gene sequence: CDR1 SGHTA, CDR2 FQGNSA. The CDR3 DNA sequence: TGTGCCAGCAGCTTAGAAGGGGCGAGCGGGGAGCTGTTTTTT. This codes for CASSLEGASGELFF.